A selection of T cell receptor beta chains follows, all from one sample in a study of blood T cell repertoires in COVID-19. The protocol was immunoSEQ multiplex PCR, while the TCRdb copy is restricted to in-frame clones and leaves out a portion. The sample carries under 150,000 clones, 90% recorded once. Sequencing was carried out using peripheral blood. The receptors originated from a human donor with active COVID-19. The donor label of this sample is uncertain. Both conserved end residues are part of each CDR3. The D gene is left open where the match is weak. Clone size, where shown, is once, few, many, or a class for clones that have expanded.

DNA,CDR3,J,V,size,D
TGTGCCAGCAGCCGGACTAGCGTTGAGACCCAGTACTTC,CASSRTSVETQYF,TRBJ2-5,TRBV3-1/TRBV3-2,-,TRBD2
TGTGCCAGCAGGTCAGGCAATCAGCCCCAGCATTTT,CASRSGNQPQHF,TRBJ1-5,TRBV28,-,-
TGTGCCAGCTCACCACTTGTAGAATACGAGCAGTACTTC,CASSPLVEYEQYF,TRBJ2-7,TRBV18,-,-
TGTGCCAGCAGCCGGCCGGGCTACGAGCAGTACTTC,CASSRPGYEQYF,TRBJ2-7,TRBV11-2,-,-
TGTGCCAGCACCCCCGGACCGGGACAGGGGGCGTATCAGCCCCAGCATTTT,CASTPGPGQGAYQPQHF,TRBJ1-5,TRBV6-2/TRBV6-3,once,TRBD1
TGTGCCTGGGACAGGGGCCTTCATCAATCCTATGGCTACACCTTC,CAWDRGLHQSYGYTF,TRBJ1-2,TRBV30,-,TRBD1
TGTGCCAGCAGCTTTAGGACAGGGGGCGACAATCAGCCCCAGCATTTT,CASSFRTGGDNQPQHF,TRBJ1-5,TRBV5-8,-,TRBD1
TGTGCCAGCAGCCCCTCGGCGGGGATATCAGATACGCAGTATTTT,CASSPSAGISDTQYF,TRBJ2-3,TRBV7-2,-,-
TGTGCCAGCAGCCTATGGACTAGCGGGGGCCACTACCAAGAGACCCAGTACTTC,CASSLWTSGGHYQETQYF,TRBJ2-5,TRBV4-2,-,TRBD2
TGTGCCAGCAGTTTTGACAGGGAGAGTTCACCCCTCCACTTT,CASSFDRESSPLHF,TRBJ1-6,TRBV28,-,TRBD1
TGTGCCAGCAGCCAATTTCGGCGGGATACAGATACGCAGTATTTT,CASSQFRRDTDTQYF,TRBJ2-3,TRBV3-1/TRBV3-2,-,-
TGTGCCAGCTCACGCCCCCGTAGCGGTAACTATGGCTACACCTTC,CASSRPRSGNYGYTF,TRBJ1-2,TRBV18,-,-
TGTGCCAGCACCCGTACCGGGACAGGGAGCAATCAGCCCCAGCATTTT,CASTRTGTGSNQPQHF,TRBJ1-5,TRBV7-9,few,TRBD1
TGTGCTAGTGGTCTCAAACCCAGGGATGAGCAGTTCTTC,CASGLKPRDEQFF,TRBJ2-1,TRBV12-5,-,-
TGTGCCAGCGGTAGGACTAGCGGGGGGGCCGATGAGACCCAGTACTTC,CASGRTSGGADETQYF,TRBJ2-5,TRBV9,-,TRBD2
TGTGCCAGCAGCCGGGGGACGGGGTTGAACACTGAAGCTTTCTTT,CASSRGTGLNTEAFF,TRBJ1-1,TRBV5-6,-,-
TGTGCCAGCAGCCAAGACCAACAGGGGGCGCGGGGCTACACCTTC,CASSQDQQGARGYTF,TRBJ1-2,TRBV4-2,once,TRBD1
TGTGCCAGCAGCGCCCGACAGGGCAACTATGGCTACACCTTC,CASSARQGNYGYTF,TRBJ1-2,TRBV7-2,-,TRBD1
TGTGCCAGCAGCTCCGACAGGGGAATCGGTGGCTACACCTTC,CASSSDRGIGGYTF,TRBJ1-2,TRBV7-2,-,TRBD1
TGTGCCAGCAACGACAGGGGCCGAGGAACTGGGGCCAACGTCCTGACTTTC,CASNDRGRGTGANVLTF,TRBJ2-6,TRBV9,-,TRBD1
TGTGCCAGCAGCCAAGCGGCGGGGATCCATCCCACAGATACGCAGTATTTT,CASSQAAGIHPTDTQYF,TRBJ2-3,TRBV4-2,-,-
TGTGCCAGCAGCTCCGAGGCGGGGGGGCCGAAGACCCAGTACTTC,CASSSEAGGPKTQYF,TRBJ2-5,TRBV11-2,once,TRBD2
TGTGCCAGCAGCCAAGGACAGGCGAGCGACGAGCAGTACTTC,CASSQGQASDEQYF,TRBJ2-7,TRBV4-2,-,-
TGTGCCAGCAGCTTAGGGGGCGGCGGCTACCAAGAGACCCAGTACTTC,CASSLGGGGYQETQYF,TRBJ2-5,TRBV11-2,-,-
TGCGCCAGCAGCCAAGCGGGGCAGGGGGGCTATGGCTACACCTTC,CASSQAGQGGYGYTF,TRBJ1-2,TRBV4-1,-,TRBD1